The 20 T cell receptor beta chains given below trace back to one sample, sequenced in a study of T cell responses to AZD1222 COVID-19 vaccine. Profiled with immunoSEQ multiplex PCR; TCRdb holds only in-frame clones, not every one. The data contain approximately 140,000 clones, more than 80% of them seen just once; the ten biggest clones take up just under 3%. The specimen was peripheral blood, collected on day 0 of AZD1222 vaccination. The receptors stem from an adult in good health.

The CDR3 coding sequence is TGTGCCAGCAGCCATGCGACAGGAAACTTTCGAAACACCATATATTTT. This gives the protein CASSHATGNFRNTIYF. The rearrangement joins TRBV4-2 to TRBJ1-3, with TRBD1 as a possible D gene (6 bases). The V and J ends lost 3 bases and 5 bases respectively, with 17 bases between them. CDR1 and CDR2 (germline): LGHNA, YNFKEQ. CDR3 length equals 16 residues.

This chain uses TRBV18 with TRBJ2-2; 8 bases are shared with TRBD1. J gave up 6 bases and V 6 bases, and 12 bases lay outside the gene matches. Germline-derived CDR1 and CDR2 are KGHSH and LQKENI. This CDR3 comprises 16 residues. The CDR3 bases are TGTGCCAGCTCGATAGCAGGGGGCGGCGGTGCCGGGGAGCTGTTTTTT. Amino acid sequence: CASSIAGGGGAGELFF. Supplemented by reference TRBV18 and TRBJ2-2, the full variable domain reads NAGVMQNPRHLVRRRGQEARLRCSPMKGHSHVYWYRQLPEEGLKFMVYLQKENIIDESGMPKERFSAEFPKEGPSILRIQQVVRGDSAAYFCASSIAGGGGAGELFFGEGSRLTVL.

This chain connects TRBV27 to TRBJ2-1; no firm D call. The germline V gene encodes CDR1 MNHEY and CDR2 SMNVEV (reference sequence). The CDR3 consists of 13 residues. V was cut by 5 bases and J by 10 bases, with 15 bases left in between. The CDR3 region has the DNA TGTGCCAGCAGTCCAACTGGGTCCCAGGAGCAGTTCTTC. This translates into CASSPTGSQEQFF.

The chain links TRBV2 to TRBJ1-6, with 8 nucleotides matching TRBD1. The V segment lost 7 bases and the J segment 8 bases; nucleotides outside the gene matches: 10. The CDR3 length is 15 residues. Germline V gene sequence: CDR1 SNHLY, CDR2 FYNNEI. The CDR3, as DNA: TGTGCCAGCACCCTAACGGGACAGGCGGATTCACCCCTCCACTTT. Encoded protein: CASTLTGQADSPLHF.

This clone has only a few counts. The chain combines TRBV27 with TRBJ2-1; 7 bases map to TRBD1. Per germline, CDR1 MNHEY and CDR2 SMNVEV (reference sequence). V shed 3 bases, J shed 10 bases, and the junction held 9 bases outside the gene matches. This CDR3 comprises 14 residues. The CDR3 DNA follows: TGTGCCAGCAGTTTCTGGGACAGCCGTAGGGAGCAGTTCTTC. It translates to CASSFWDSRREQFF.

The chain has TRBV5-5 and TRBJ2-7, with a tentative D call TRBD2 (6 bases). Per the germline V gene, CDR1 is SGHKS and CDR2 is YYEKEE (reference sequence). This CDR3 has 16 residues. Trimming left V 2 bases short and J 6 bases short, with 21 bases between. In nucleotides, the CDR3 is TGTGCCAGCAGCTTCGTGGGAGGCTCGAACCCCTCCGAGCAGTACTTC. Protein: CASSFVGGSNPSEQYF. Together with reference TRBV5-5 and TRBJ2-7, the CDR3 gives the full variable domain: DAGVTQSPTHLIKTRGQQVTLRCSPISGHKSVSWYQQVLGQGPQFIFQYYEKEERGRGNFPDRFSARQFPNYSSELNVNALLLGDSALYLCASSFVGGSNPSEQYFGPGTRLTVT.

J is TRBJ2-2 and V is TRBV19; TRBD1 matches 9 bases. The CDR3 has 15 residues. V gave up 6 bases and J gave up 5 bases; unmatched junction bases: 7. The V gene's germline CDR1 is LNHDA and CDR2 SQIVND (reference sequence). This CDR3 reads CASRQLGQGTGELFF. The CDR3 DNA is TGTGCCAGTAGGCAACTAGGACAGGGGACCGGGGAGCTGTTTTTT.

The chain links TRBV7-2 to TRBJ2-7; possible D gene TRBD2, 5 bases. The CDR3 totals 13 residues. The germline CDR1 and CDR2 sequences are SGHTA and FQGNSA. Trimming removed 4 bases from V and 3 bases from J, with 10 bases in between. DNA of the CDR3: TGTGCCAGCAGCTCCAGCCGGGGCTACGAGCAGTACTTC. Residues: CASSSSRGYEQYF. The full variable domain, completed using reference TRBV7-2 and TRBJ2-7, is GAGVSQSPSNKVTEKGKDVELRCDPISGHTALYWYRQSLGQGLEFLIYFQGNSAPDKSGLPSDRFSAERTGGSVSTLTIQRTQQEDSAVYLCASSSSRGYEQYFGPGTRLTVT.

The CDR3 loop is CASSLDRGVATNEKLFF. The CDR3 DNA reads TGTGCCAGCAGCTTGGACAGGGGAGTTGCAACTAATGAAAAACTGTTTTTT. The rearrangement uses TRBV5-4 and TRBJ1-4, with TRBD1 identical over 7 bases. This CDR3 spans 17 amino acids. J lost 0 bases, V lost 0 bases, and 5 bases had no gene match. CDR1 and CDR2 from the germline V gene are SGHNT and YYREEE (reference sequence). Variable domain in full (rest from reference TRBV5-4 and TRBJ1-4): ETGVTQSPTHLIKTRGQQVTLRCSSQSGHNTVSWYQQALGQGPQFIFQYYREEENGRGNFPPRFSGLQFPNYSSELNVNALELDDSALYLCASSLDRGVATNEKLFFGSGTQLSVL.

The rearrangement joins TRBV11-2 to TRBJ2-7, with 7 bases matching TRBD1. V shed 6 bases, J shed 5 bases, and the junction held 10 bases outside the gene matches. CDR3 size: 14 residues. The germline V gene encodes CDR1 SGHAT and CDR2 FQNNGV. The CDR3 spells CASRAIGRGNEQYF. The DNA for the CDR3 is TGTGCCAGCAGAGCAATAGGCAGGGGGAACGAGCAGTACTTC.

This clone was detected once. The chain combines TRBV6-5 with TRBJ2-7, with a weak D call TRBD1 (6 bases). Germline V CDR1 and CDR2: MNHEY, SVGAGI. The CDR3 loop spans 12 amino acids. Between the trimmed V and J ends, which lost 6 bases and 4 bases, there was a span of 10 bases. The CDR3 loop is CASSYTGYEQYF. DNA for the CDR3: TGTGCCAGCAGCTATACAGGGTACGAGCAGTACTTC.

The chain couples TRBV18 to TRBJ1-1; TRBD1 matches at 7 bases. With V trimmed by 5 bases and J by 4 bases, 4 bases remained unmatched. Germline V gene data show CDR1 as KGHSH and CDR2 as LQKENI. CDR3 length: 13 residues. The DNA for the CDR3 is TGTGCCAGCTCAAAAGGACAGGCCACTGAAGCTTTCTTT. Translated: CASSKGQATEAFF.

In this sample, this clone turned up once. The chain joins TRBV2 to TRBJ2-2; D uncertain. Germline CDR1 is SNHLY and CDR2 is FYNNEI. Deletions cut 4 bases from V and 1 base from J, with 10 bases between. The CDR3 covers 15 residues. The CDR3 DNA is TGTGCCAGCAGTGTCCGGAGTGTGAACACCGGGGAGCTGTTTTTT. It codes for CASSVRSVNTGELFF.

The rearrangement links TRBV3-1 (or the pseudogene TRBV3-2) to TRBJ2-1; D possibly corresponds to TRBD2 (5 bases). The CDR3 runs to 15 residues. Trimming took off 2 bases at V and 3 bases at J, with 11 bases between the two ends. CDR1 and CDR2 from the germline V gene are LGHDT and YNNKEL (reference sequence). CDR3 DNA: TGTGCCAGCAGCCAAAGGGCTGGGAGCTACAATGAGCAGTTCTTC. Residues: CASSQRAGSYNEQFF.

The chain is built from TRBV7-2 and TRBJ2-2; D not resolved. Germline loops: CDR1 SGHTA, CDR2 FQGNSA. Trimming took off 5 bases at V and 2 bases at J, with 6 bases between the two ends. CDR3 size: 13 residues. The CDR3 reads CASSPANTGELFF. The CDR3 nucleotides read TGTGCCAGCAGCCCCGCCAACACCGGGGAGCTGTTTTTT.

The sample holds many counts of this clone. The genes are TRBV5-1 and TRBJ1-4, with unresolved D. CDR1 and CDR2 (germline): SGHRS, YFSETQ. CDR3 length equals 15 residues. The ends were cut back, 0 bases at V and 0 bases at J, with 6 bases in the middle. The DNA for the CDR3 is TGCGCCAGCAGCTTGGAGGCTGCAACTAATGAAAAACTGTTTTTT. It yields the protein CASSLEAATNEKLFF.

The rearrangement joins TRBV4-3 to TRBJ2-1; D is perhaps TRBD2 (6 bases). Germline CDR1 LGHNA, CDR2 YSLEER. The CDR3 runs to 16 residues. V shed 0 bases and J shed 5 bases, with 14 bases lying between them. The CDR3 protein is CASSQDRETRNNEQFF. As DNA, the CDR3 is TGCGCCAGCAGCCAAGATCGGGAGACACGGAACAATGAGCAGTTCTTC.

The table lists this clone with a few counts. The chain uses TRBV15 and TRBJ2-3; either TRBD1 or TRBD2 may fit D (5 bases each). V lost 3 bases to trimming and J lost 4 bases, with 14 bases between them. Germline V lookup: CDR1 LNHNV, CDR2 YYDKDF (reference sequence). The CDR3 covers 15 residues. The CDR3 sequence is CATSSGQGGPDTQYF. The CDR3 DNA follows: TGTGCCACCAGCAGCGGACAAGGCGGGCCAGATACGCAGTATTTT.

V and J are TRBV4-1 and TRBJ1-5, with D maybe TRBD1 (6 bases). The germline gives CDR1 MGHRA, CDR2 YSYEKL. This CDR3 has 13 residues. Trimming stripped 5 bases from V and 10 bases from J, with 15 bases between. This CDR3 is CASSLINREPQHF. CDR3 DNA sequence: TGCGCCAGCAGCTTGATAAACAGGGAACCCCAGCATTTT.

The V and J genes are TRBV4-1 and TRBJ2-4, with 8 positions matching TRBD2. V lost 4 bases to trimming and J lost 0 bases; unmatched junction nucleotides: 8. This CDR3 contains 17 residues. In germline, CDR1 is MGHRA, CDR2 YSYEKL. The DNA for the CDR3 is TGCGCCAGCAGCCCCTGGGCGGGGGGAATAGCCAAAAACATTCAGTACTTC. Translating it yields CASSPWAGGIAKNIQYF.